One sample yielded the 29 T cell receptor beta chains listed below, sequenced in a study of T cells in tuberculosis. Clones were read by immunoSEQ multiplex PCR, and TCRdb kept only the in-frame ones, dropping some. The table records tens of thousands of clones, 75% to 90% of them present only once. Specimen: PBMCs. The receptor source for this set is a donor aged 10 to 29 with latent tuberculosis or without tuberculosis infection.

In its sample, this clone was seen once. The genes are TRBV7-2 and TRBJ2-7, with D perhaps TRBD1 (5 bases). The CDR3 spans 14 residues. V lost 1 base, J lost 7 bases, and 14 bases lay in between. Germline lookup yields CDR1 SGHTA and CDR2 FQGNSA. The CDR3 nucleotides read TGTGCCAGCAGCTTAGACAGGCCTAGGGGTGAGCAGTACTTC. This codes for CASSLDRPRGEQYF.

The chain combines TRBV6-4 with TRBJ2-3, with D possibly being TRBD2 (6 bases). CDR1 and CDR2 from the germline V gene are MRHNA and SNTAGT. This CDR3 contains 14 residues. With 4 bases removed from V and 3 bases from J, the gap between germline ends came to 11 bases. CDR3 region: CASSVSSATDTQYF. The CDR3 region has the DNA TGTGCCAGCAGTGTCTCTAGCGCGACAGATACGCAGTATTTT.

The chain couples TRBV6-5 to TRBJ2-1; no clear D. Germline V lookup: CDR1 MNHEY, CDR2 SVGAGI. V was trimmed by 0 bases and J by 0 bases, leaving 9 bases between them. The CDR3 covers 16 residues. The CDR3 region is CASSYSELSSYNEQFF. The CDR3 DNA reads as TGTGCCAGCAGTTACTCTGAGCTGAGCTCCTACAATGAGCAGTTCTTC.

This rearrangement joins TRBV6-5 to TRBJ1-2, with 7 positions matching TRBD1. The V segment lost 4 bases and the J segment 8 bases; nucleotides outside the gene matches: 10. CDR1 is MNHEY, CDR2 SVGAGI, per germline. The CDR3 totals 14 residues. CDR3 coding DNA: TGTGCCAGCAGTTTAGACGGGACAGTTGGAGGCTACACCTTC. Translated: CASSLDGTVGGYTF.

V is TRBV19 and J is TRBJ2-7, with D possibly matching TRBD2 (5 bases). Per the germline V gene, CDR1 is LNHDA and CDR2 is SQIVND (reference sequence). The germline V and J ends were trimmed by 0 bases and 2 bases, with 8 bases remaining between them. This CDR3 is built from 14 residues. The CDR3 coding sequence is TGTGCCAGTAGTATAGACAAGGGAGCCTACGAGCAGTACTTC. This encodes CASSIDKGAYEQYF.

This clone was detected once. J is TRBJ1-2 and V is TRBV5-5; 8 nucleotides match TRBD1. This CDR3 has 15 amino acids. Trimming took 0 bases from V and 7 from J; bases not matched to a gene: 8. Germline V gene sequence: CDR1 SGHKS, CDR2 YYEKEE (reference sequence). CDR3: CASSLVWRTGSGYTF. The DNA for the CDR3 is TGTGCCAGCAGCTTGGTATGGAGGACAGGGTCTGGCTACACCTTC.

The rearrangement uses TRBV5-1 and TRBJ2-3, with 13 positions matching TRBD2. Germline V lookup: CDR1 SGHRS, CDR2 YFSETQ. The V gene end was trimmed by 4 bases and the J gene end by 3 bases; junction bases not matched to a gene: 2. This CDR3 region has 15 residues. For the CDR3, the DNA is TGCGCCAGCAGCCCACTAGCGGGGGGGACAGATACGCAGTATTTT. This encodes CASSPLAGGTDTQYF. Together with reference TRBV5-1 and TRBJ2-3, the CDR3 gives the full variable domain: KAGVTQTPRYLIKTRGQQVTLSCSPISGHRSVSWYQQTPGQGLQFLFEYFSETQRNKGNFPGRFSGRQFSNSRSEMNVSTLELGDSALYLCASSPLAGGTDTQYFGPGTRLTVL.

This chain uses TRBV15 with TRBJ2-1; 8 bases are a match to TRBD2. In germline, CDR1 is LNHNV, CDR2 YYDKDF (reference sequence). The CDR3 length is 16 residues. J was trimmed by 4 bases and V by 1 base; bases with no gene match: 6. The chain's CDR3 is CATSRGSGGGYNEQFF. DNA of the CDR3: TGTGCCACCAGCAGAGGGAGCGGGGGCGGTTACAATGAGCAGTTCTTC.

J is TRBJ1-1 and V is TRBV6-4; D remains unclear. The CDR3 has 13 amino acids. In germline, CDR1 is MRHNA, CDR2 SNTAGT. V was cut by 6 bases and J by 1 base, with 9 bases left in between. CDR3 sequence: CASSPTENTEAFF. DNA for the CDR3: TGTGCCAGCAGCCCCACAGAGAACACTGAAGCTTTCTTT.

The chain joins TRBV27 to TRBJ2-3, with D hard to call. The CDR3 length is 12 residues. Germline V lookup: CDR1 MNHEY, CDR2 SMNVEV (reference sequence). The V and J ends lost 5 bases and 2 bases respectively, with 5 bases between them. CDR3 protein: CASSTHTDTQYF. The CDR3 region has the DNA TGTGCCAGCAGTACACACACAGATACGCAGTATTTT.

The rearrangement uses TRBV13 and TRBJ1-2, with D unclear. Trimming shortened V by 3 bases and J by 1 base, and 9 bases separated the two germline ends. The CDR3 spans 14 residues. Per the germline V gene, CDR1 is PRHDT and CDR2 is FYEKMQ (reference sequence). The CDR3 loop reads CASSFSGINYGYTF. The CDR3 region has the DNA TGTGCCAGCAGCTTCTCCGGGATTAACTATGGCTACACCTTC.

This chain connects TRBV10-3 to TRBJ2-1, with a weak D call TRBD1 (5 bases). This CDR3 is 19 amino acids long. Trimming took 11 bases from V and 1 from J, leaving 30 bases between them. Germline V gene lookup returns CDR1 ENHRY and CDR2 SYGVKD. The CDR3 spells CAPLPHLRLGVRSYNEQFF. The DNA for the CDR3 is TGTGCCCCCCTTCCGCACCTCCGCTTAGGGGTTAGGTCCTACAATGAGCAGTTCTTC.

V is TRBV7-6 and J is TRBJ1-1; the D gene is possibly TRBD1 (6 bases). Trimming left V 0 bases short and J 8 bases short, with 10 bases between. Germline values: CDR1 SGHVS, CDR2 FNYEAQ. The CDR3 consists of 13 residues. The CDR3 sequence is CASSLASQGEAFF. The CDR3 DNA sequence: TGTGCCAGCAGCTTAGCGTCACAGGGCGAAGCTTTCTTT.

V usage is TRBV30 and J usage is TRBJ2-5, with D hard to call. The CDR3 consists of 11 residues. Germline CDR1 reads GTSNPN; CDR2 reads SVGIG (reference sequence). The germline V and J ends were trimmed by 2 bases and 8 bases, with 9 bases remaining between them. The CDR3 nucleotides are TGTGCCTGGAGTAAAACATTAACCCAGTACTTC. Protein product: CAWSKTLTQYF.

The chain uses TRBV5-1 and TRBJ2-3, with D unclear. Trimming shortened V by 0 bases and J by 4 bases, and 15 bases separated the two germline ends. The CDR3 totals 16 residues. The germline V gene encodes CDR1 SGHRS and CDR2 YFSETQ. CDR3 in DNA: TGCGCCAGCAGCTTGGACCACAGAAGTATATCAGATACGCAGTATTTT. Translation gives CASSLDHRSISDTQYF.

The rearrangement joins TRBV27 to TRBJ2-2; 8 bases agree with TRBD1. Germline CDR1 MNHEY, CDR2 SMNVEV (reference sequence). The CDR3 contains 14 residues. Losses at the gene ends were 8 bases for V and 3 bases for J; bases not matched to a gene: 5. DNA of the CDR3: TGTGCCAGCCAGGACAGGGCACACACCGGGGAGCTGTTTTTT. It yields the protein CASQDRAHTGELFF.

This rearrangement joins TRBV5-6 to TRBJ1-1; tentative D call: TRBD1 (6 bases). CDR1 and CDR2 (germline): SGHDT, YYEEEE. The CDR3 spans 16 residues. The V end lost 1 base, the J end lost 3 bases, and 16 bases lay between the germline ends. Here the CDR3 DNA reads TGTGCCAGCAGCTTGACGTGGTGGGGGCCGGACACTGAAGCTTTCTTT. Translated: CASSLTWWGPDTEAFF.

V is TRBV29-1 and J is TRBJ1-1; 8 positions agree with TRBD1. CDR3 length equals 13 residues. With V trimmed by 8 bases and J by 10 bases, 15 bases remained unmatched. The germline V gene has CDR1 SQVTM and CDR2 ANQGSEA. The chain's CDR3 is CSSRFTGGQGAFF. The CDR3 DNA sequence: TGCAGCTCACGCTTCACAGGGGGGCAGGGAGCTTTCTTT.

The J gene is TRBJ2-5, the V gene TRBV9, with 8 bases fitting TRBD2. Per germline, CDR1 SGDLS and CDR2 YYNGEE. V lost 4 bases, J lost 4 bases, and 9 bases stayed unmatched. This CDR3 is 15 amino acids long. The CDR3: CASSPDGGAAETQYF. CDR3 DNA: TGTGCCAGCAGCCCCGACGGGGGGGCCGCAGAGACCCAGTACTTC.

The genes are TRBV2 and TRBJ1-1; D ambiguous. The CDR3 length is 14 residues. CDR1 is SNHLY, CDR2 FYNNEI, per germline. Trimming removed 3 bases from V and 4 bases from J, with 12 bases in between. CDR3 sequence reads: CASSDEAVVTEAFF. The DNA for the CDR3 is TGTGCCAGCAGTGATGAAGCGGTCGTCACTGAAGCTTTCTTT.

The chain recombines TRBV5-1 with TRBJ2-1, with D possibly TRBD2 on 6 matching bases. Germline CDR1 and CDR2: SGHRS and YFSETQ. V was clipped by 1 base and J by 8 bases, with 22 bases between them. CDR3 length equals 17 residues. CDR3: CASSLSGRARDFDEQFF. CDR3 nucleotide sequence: TGCGCCAGCAGCTTGTCGGGGCGTGCCAGGGACTTTGATGAGCAGTTCTTC.

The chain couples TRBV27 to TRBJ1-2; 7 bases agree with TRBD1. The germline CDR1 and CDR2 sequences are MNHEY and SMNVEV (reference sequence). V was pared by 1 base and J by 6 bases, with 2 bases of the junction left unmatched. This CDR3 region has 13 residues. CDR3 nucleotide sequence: TGTGCCAGCAGTTTATTTGGGACAGATGGCTACACCTTC. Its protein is CASSLFGTDGYTF.

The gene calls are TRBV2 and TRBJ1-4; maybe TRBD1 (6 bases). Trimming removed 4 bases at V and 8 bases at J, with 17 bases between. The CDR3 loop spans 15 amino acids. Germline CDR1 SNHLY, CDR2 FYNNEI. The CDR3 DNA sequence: TGTGCCAGCAGTGCAGGGGACGGTTTATGGGAAAAACTGTTTTTT. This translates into CASSAGDGLWEKLFF.

The CDR3 sequence: CASSLVGGETQYF. CDR3 DNA sequence: TGTGCCAGCAGCTTAGTGGGAGGGGAGACCCAGTACTTC. V gene TRBV7-6 combines with J gene TRBJ2-5, with 7 bases lining up with TRBD2. The CDR3 is 13 amino acids. Trimming at V came to 1 base and at J to 5 bases, leaving 1 base not matched to a gene. Germline V gene sequence: CDR1 SGHVS, CDR2 FNYEAQ. Full variable domain (rest looked up from reference TRBV7-6 and TRBJ2-5): GAGVSQSPRYKVTKRGQDVALRCDPISGHVSLYWYRQALGQGPEFLTYFNYEAQQDKSGLPNDRFSAERPEGSISTLTIQRTEQRDSAMYRCASSLVGGETQYFGPGTRLLVL.

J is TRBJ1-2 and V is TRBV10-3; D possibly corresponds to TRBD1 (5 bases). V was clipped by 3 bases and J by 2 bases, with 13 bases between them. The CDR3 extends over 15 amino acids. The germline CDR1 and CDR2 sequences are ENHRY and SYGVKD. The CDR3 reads CAISESLAGNYGYTF. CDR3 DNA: TGTGCCATCAGTGAATCCCTCGCAGGGAACTATGGCTACACCTTC.

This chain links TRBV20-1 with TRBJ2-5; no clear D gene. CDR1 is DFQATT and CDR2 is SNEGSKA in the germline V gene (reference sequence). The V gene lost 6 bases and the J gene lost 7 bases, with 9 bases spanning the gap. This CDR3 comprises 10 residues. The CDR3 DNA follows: TGCAGTGCCCTCTCGGGGACCCAGTACTTC. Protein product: CSALSGTQYF.

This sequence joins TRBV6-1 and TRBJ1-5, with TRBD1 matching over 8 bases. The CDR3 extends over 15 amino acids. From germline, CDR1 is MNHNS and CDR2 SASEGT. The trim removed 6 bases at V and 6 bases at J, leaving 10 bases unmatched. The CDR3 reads CASRGHTGGGQPQHF. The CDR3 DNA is TGTGCCAGCAGGGGCCACACAGGGGGGGGTCAGCCCCAGCATTTT.

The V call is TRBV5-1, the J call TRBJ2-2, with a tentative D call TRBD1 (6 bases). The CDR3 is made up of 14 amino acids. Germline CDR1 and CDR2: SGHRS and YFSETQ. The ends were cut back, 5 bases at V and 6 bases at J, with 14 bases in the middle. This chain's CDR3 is CASRPSTGSGELFF. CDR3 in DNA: TGCGCCAGCAGGCCATCAACAGGGTCCGGGGAGCTGTTTTTT.

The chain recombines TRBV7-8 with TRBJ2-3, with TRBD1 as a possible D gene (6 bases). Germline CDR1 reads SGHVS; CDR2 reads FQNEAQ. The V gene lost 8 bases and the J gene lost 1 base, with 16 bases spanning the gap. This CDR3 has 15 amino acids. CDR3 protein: CASLRGRNRTDTQYF. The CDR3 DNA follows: TGTGCCAGCCTCAGGGGCAGAAACCGCACAGATACGCAGTATTTT.